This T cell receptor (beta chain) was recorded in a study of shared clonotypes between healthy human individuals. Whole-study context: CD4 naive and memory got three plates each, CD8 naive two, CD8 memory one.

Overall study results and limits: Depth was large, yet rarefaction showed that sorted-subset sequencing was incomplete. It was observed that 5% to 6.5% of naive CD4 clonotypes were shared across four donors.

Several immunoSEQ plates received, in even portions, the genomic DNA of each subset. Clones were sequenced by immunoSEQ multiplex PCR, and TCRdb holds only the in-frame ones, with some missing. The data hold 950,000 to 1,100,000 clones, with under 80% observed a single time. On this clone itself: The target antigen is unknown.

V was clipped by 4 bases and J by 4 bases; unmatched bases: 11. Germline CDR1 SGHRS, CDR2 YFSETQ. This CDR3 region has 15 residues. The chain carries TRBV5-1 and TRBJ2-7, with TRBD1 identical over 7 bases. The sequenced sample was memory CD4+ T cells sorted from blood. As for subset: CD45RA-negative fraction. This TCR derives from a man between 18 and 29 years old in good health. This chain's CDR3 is CASSLLTGMEYEQYF. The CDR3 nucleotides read TGCGCCAGCAGCCTACTGACAGGGATGGAATACGAGCAGTACTTC.